Presented here are 26 T cell receptor beta chains from one specimen sequenced in a study of CD8 T cells in Susac syndrome. RNA in amounts of roughly 0.5 to 1 ug was reverse transcribed with random hexamers. Using its own MiXCR run on the immunoSEQ multiplex PCR reads, TCRdb lists one record per CDR3 protein. The sample lists about 280,000 distinct CDR3 sequences; 70% to 90% were seen once. The material sequenced was CD8+ T cells from PBMCs. Receptors originate from a human donor with multiple sclerosis.

V and J are TRBV15 and TRBJ1-6; D gene ambiguous. In germline, CDR1 is LNHNV, CDR2 YYDKDF (reference sequence). This CDR3 has 15 amino acids. V was trimmed by 2 bases and J by 5 bases, leaving 10 bases between them. The CDR3 DNA sequence: TGTGCCACCAGCAGAAGGTCTGCACATAATTCACCCCTCCACTTT. It codes for CATSRRSAHNSPLHF.

V gene TRBV6-1 combines with J gene TRBJ1-6; D possibly corresponds to TRBD1 (5 bases). Trimming shortened V by 2 bases and J by 11 bases, and 13 bases separated the two germline ends. The V gene's germline CDR1 is MNHNS and CDR2 SASEGT. There are 14 residues in the CDR3. CDR3 sequence: CASSEKRGRPPLHF. CDR3 DNA: TGTGCCAGCAGTGAAAAGCGGGGGAGGCCACCCCTCCACTTT.

The rearrangement joins TRBV30 to TRBJ2-3; 8 nucleotides align to TRBD1. Trimming removed 2 bases from V and 0 bases from J; junction bases left unmatched: 7. The CDR3 is 16 amino acids. Looked up from germline, CDR1 is GTSNPN and CDR2 is SVGIG (reference sequence). The CDR3 nucleotides read TGTGCCTGGAGTCGCCTTGACAGGGGTAGCACAGATACGCAGTATTTT. It yields the protein CAWSRLDRGSTDTQYF.

The rearrangement links TRBV3-1 to TRBJ1-2; no clear D. From germline, CDR1 is LGHDT and CDR2 YNNKEL (reference sequence). Trimming removed 0 bases at V and 4 bases at J, with 12 bases between. CDR3 length: 15 amino acids. The CDR3 loop reads CASSQDQIPSYGYTF. CDR3 DNA: TGTGCCAGCAGCCAAGACCAGATTCCATCCTATGGCTACACCTTC.

The V call is TRBV27, the J call TRBJ1-2, with D unresolved. V was trimmed by 5 bases and J by 4 bases, leaving 14 bases between them. CDR3 length: 14 amino acids. Germline CDR1 reads MNHEY; CDR2 reads SMNVEV (reference sequence). CDR3: CASSPREVSYGYTF. The CDR3 region has the DNA TGTGCCAGCAGTCCCCGGGAAGTCTCCTATGGCTACACCTTC.

This rearrangement joins TRBV25-1 to TRBJ1-5; D might be TRBD1 (5 bases). The CDR3 extends over 14 amino acids. The germline gives CDR1 MGHDK, CDR2 SYGVNS. The V end was cut by 6 bases, the J end by 4 bases, with 13 bases between. CDR3 nucleotides: TGTGCCAGCAGCTGGGTAGGGGAAAATCAGCCCCAGCATTTT. It specifies CASSWVGENQPQHF.

The rearrangement links TRBV7-8 to TRBJ2-1; 7 bases are shared with TRBD2. The V segment lost 5 bases and the J segment 10 bases; nucleotides outside the gene matches: 14. Germline CDR1 SGHVS, CDR2 FQNEAQ. The CDR3 consists of 15 residues. The CDR3 bases are TGTGCCAGCAGCCCGATCATTGCGGGAGAGGACGAGCAGTTCTTC. Its translation: CASSPIIAGEDEQFF. The entire variable domain, with the rest obtained from reference TRBV7-8 and TRBJ2-1, is as follows: GAGVSQSPRYKVAKRGQDVALRCDPISGHVSLFWYQQALGQGPEFLTYFQNEAQLDKSGLPSDRFFAERPEGSVSTLKIQRTQQEDSAVYLCASSPIIAGEDEQFFGPGTRLTVL.

This chain joins TRBV27 and TRBJ2-1; D is perhaps TRBD1 (6 bases). V dropped 2 bases and J dropped 10 bases, with 15 bases sitting between them. The germline V gene encodes CDR1 MNHEY and CDR2 SMNVEV (reference sequence). This CDR3 has 14 residues. DNA of the CDR3: TGTGCCAGCAGTTTAGAGTGGGCCGGGACAGAGCAGTTCTTC. It codes for CASSLEWAGTEQFF.

The chain employs TRBV2 and TRBJ2-1, with 10 bases lining up with TRBD2. The ends lost 2 bases at V and 0 bases at J; junction bases unmatched: 7. Germline loops: CDR1 SNHLY, CDR2 FYNNEI. There are 18 residues in the CDR3. CDR3 bases: TGTGCCAGCAGTGAATACCTAGCGGGAGTGGGCTCCTACAATGAGCAGTTCTTC. Protein: CASSEYLAGVGSYNEQFF.

CDR3 sequence (DNA): TGTGCCAGCAGTTACTCTCCGCAAACTCCCTCCACAGATACGCAGTATTTT. This gives the protein CASSYSPQTPSTDTQYF. The V gene is TRBV6-5, the J gene TRBJ2-3, with D unclear. CDR3 length: 17 residues. Germline values: CDR1 MNHEY, CDR2 SVGAGI. Trimming shortened V by 0 bases and J by 2 bases, and 15 bases separated the two germline ends.

The V and J genes are TRBV12-3 or TRBV12-4 and TRBJ2-7, with 8 bases aligning to TRBD2. The CDR3 has 16 residues. The ends lost 3 bases at V and 1 base at J; junction bases unmatched: 8. For the CDR3, the DNA is TGTGCCAGCAGTTTTACACTGGGCGGGAGGTCCTACGAGCAGTACTTC. This gives the protein CASSFTLGGRSYEQYF.

The genes are TRBV12-3 or TRBV12-4 and TRBJ2-7, with 10 nucleotides matching TRBD2. This CDR3 is 13 amino acids long. The trim removed 8 bases at V and 3 bases at J, leaving 4 bases unmatched. CDR3 nucleotide sequence: TGTGCCAGCGCACTAGCGGGAATCTACGAGCAGTACTTC. Translating gives CASALAGIYEQYF.

The chain has TRBV3-1 and TRBJ1-1; 8 bases match TRBD1. The CDR3 spans 14 residues. The V gene end was trimmed by 6 bases and the J gene end by 4 bases; junction bases not matched to a gene: 7. Germline CDR1 reads LGHDT; CDR2 reads YNNKEL (reference sequence). CDR3 in amino acids: CASSLRQGTTEAFF. The CDR3, as DNA: TGTGCCAGCAGTCTAAGACAGGGGACCACTGAAGCTTTCTTT.

The chain has TRBV20-1 and TRBJ2-1; 8 bases map to TRBD1. The CDR3 contains 13 residues. Germline-derived CDR1 and CDR2 are DFQATT and SNEGSKA (reference sequence). Unmatched junction bases numbered 10, after V lost 6 bases and J lost 9 bases. As DNA, the CDR3 is TGCAGTGCCCGGACAGGGAAGTTGGGTGAGCAGTTCTTC. It specifies CSARTGKLGEQFF.

There are a few counts of this clonotype. This chain uses TRBV18 with TRBJ2-7; TRBD1 aligns across 8 bases. V lost 6 bases to trimming and J lost 5 bases; unmatched junction nucleotides: 3. The CDR3 loop spans 12 amino acids. Per the germline V gene, CDR1 is KGHSH and CDR2 is LQKENI. The CDR3 here is CASSDRGDEQYF. For the CDR3, the DNA is TGTGCCAGCTCTGACAGGGGAGACGAGCAGTACTTC.

This clonotype appeared once. This rearrangement joins TRBV5-6 to TRBJ2-7; D remains unclear. This CDR3 is 14 amino acids long. Germline CDR1 and CDR2: SGHDT and YYEEEE. The V end was cut by 2 bases, the J end by 5 bases, with 14 bases between. The CDR3 sequence: CASSFRINPNEQYF. The CDR3 DNA sequence: TGTGCCAGCAGCTTTCGGATCAACCCCAACGAGCAGTACTTC.

V usage is TRBV5-5 and J usage is TRBJ2-7, with D possibly matching TRBD2 (5 bases). Per the germline V gene, CDR1 is SGHKS and CDR2 is YYEKEE (reference sequence). The V gene lost 0 bases and the J gene lost 5 bases, with 15 bases spanning the gap. This CDR3 is 15 amino acids long. In DNA, the CDR3 is TGTGCCAGCAGCTTGGTAGGCAGGAGCGGCGACGAGCAGTACTTC. Translation: CASSLVGRSGDEQYF.

This clonotype was observed once. For the CDR3, the DNA is TGTGCCAGCAGCTTCCTGCTCCCGTACAATGAGCAGTTCTTC. Its protein is CASSFLLPYNEQFF. The V gene is TRBV5-4, the J gene TRBJ2-1; D is ambiguous. The CDR3 extends over 14 amino acids. V lost 2 bases, J lost 4 bases, and 10 bases lay in between. CDR1 SGHNT and CDR2 YYREEE come from the germline V gene (reference sequence).

The chain carries TRBV7-9 and TRBJ2-3; maybe TRBD1 (7 bases). Germline lookup yields CDR1 SEHNR and CDR2 FQNEAQ (reference sequence). The CDR3 extends over 18 amino acids. Trimming shortened V by 4 bases and J by 2 bases, and 22 bases separated the two germline ends. The CDR3 here is CASSWRGQTTIDTDTQYF. The CDR3 coding sequence is TGTGCCAGCAGCTGGAGGGGGCAGACAACCATCGACACAGATACGCAGTATTTT.

J is TRBJ2-5 and V is TRBV27; a weak D match, TRBD2 (6 bases). The CDR3 sequence is 13 residues long. The V gene lost 8 bases and the J gene lost 4 bases, with 14 bases spanning the gap. Per the germline V gene, CDR1 is MNHEY and CDR2 is SMNVEV (reference sequence). The DNA for the CDR3 is TGTGCCAGCTCTTGGGGGACTTTAGAGACCCAGTACTTC. Protein: CASSWGTLETQYF.

This chain connects TRBV29-1 to TRBJ1-1; no clear D. From germline, CDR1 is SQVTM and CDR2 ANQGSEA. The CDR3 has 12 amino acids. V was pared by 4 bases and J by 0 bases, with 6 bases between. As DNA, the CDR3 is TGCAGCGTTGCGTTCATGAACACTGAAGCTTTCTTT. It specifies CSVAFMNTEAFF.

This chain joins TRBV27 and TRBJ1-1; D is perhaps TRBD1 (6 bases). CDR3 length: 14 amino acids. Germline V gene lookup returns CDR1 MNHEY and CDR2 SMNVEV (reference sequence). V lost 5 bases and J 6 bases, leaving 16 bases between the germline ends. CDR3 sequence (DNA): TGTGCCAGCAGTAAACCTACAGGGATCGCTGAAGCTTTCTTT. Protein product: CASSKPTGIAEAFF.

Notes on this clonotype: At one boundary the junction diverges from the germline segment, which might be a read error. The chain joins TRBV28 to TRBJ2-7; D gene unclear. The CDR3 has 14 amino acids. The V gene's germline CDR1 is MDHEN and CDR2 SYDVKM. CDR3 protein: CASTLRLSTYEQYF. The CDR3 DNA is TGTGCCAGCACTTTACGGCTATCCACCTACGAGCAGTACTTC.

The chain combines TRBV4-1 with TRBJ2-1; 7 bases match TRBD2. The CDR3 spans 15 residues. J was trimmed by 10 bases and V by 0 bases; bases with no gene match: 9. The germline gives CDR1 MGHRA, CDR2 YSYEKL. The CDR3 protein is CASSQDPGTNREQFF. CDR3 in DNA: TGCGCCAGCAGCCAAGATCCCGGGACTAACAGAGAGCAGTTCTTC.

The chain employs TRBV11-2 and TRBJ1-1, with D maybe TRBD1 (6 bases). Germline lookup yields CDR1 SGHAT and CDR2 FQNNGV. The length of the CDR3 is 15 residues. The V and J ends lost 0 bases and 5 bases respectively, with 13 bases between them. CDR3 DNA: TGTGCCAGCAGCTTAGAACAGGGAGGATGGACTGAAGCTTTCTTT. This encodes CASSLEQGGWTEAFF.

The chain couples TRBV5-1 to TRBJ1-1; D uncertain. Germline CDR1 SGHRS, CDR2 YFSETQ. Trimming took off 2 bases at V and 5 bases at J, with 16 bases between the two ends. The CDR3 runs 15 residues. CDR3 in amino acids: CASSFDSRAGTEAFF. DNA of the CDR3: TGCGCCAGCAGCTTCGATTCGCGAGCAGGTACTGAAGCTTTCTTT.